This TCR beta chain was obtained from a study of human T cells and chemical hapten exposure (dated by TCRdb to the early 2020s). In the study overall: For sensitization, 2% DPC in acetone was applied to a roughly 2 cm by roughly 2 cm area of upper inner arm skin. For TCR sequencing, blood came from 25 to 35 alopecia patients at anywhere from one to four time points (pre-sensitization, 2, 6 and 24 weeks). Patch tests used Finn chambers with 0.01% DPC on the upper back, scored after 6 days by International Contact Dermatitis Research Group standards. Alopecia areata with under or over 50% scalp involvement, alopecia totalis and alopecia universalis were represented in the patient cohort, which was mostly female. Blood was sampled from patients pre-sensitization (week 0) and at 2, 6 and about 24 weeks after DPC sensitization. Weekly therapeutic DPC doses were additionally applied to the scalp of patients throughout the roughly 22-week study period. Peripheral blood TCR repertoire changes were tracked in vivo in alopecia patients during primary and secondary sensitization to the hapten diphenylcyclopropenone (DPC). Libraries were pooled for sequencing, and per-sample TCR yields varied mainly because of small differences in library volumes within the pool. Points the paper makes about the study in general: Repeated subsampling changed both the strength of the expansion versus patch-test correlation and the threshold at which that correlation became significant. Because every patient had alopecia, a presumed autoimmune disease, the patients' immune response might differ from that of healthy individuals. DPC sensitization did not change how many TCRs were above 1 in 1000 frequency, and no evidence was found of alterations in global repertoire structure. Patch test score was positively correlated with the number of PT1 expanded TCRs, with significance at thresholds 8, 16 and 32 but not at 4. Significantly more large CDR3 similarity clusters were formed by expanded TCRs than by pre-sensitization or healthy control sets, consistent with antigen-driven responses.

The time point label for this specimen denotes: patch test 3, about 24 weeks after DPC sensitization. The treatment or condition label for this specimen denotes: therapeutic diphenylcyclopropenone sensitization with weekly scalp DPC. Blood at each patch-test visit was drawn before the patch test was applied. Patients were considered eligible if aged 18 to 70, diagnosed with alopecia and deemed suitable for DPC therapy, and patients were excluded if pregnant. Total RNA was extracted from unfractionated whole blood that had been collected in Tempus Blood RNA tubes. Library method: RACE. The reads were generated on a NextSeq 500. During library preparation, unique molecular identifiers were attached to individual cDNA molecules so that TCRs could be counted quantitatively and reproducibly. From each blood RNA sample, both TCR alpha and TCR beta chains were sequenced. The paper's data handling went like this. Samples had a median of roughly 98,000 TCRs, with a range from roughly 23,224 to 700,000. The Decombinator software suite was used to annotate the V, J and CDR3 of the TCR reads. Every sample was subsampled to the same number of TCRs (28,000) for the PS versus PT1 abundance plots. Expanded TCRs were defined as absent before sensitization and observed at least eight times at the 2-week time point. In TCRdb, the public reads were trimmed at Q25 with fastp and aligned with MiXCR, with productive beta chains retained. Entries that share a CDR3 protein sequence are merged under the most common genes and DNA. It is TCRdb's table, rather than the study itself, that gives the V and J calls and clone size. This sample holds some 64,000 distinct CDR3 sequences; approximately 11% were observed only once. The ten largest clonotypes hold about 2.3% of the sample.

Details on this clonotype: Its specific antigen is unknown. The record has no base qualities; no much larger clone is one base away.

CDR1 and CDR2 were assigned from the germline V gene as SGHTA and FQGTGA. Its CDR3 holds 15 amino acids, cysteine through phenylalanine. The retained sequence is limited to the CDR3, 45 bases, with the frame set at the first base. Trimmed from V: 5 bases; trimmed from J: 10 bases; junction bases lacking a gene match: 10. Sequenced here: whole blood, sampled in connection with sensitization to the hapten diphenylcyclopropenone (DPC). This chain joins TRBV7-3 to TRBJ2-1, with 11 bases matching TRBD2. This TCR came from a woman in her twenties or thirties with alopecia areata. Some clones in this sample may be carry-over from other donors' samples. The nucleotides are TGTGCCAGCAGCGCTGATAGCGGGAGGGCCCGAGAGCAGTTCTTC. This is translated as CASSADSGRAREQFF.